This T cell receptor beta chain appears in the sequencing data of a study of cytomegalovirus exposure and HLA in healthy donors. 13 Jbeta primers and 60 Vbeta primers were used for the PCR. Profiled with immunoSEQ multiplex PCR; TCRdb holds only in-frame clones, not every one. This sample has more than 80,000 clones, with around 85% found just once. Study results and limitations: Specificity of three CMV-associated chains for CMV antigens was verified in vitro.

As to this clone: Antigen: not known.

Germline CDR1 reads SGHRS; CDR2 reads YFSETQ. The CDR3 spans 15 residues. Trimming pared 0 bases from V and 4 bases from J, leaving 13 bases between. This TCR was sampled from a man in his sixties in good health and CMV-seronegative. The specimen was PBMCs. V and J are TRBV5-1 and TRBJ1-1; the D is unclear. The CDR3 DNA is TGCGCCAGCAGCTTGGAACGGGTTTCGGTCACTGAAGCTTTCTTT. Its translation: CASSLERVSVTEAFF. The complete variable domain, with remaining parts taken from reference TRBV5-1 and TRBJ1-1, reads KAGVTQTPRYLIKTRGQQVTLSCSPISGHRSVSWYQQTPGQGLQFLFEYFSETQRNKGNFPGRFSGRQFSNSRSEMNVSTLELGDSALYLCASSLERVSVTEAFFGQGTRLTVV.